The sample holds one count of the clone carrying this T cell receptor (beta chain). Antigen specificity is unknown. The CDR3 has 13 residues. Losses at the gene ends were 4 bases for V and 7 bases for J; bases not matched to a gene: 5. Germline assignment: CDR1 SGHNT and CDR2 YYREEE (reference sequence). The data are from a study of cytomegalovirus exposure and HLA in healthy donors. Study-wide background: Across a few hundred genotyped donors, roughly 85% landed in the Caucasian-associated ancestry cluster.

Study results and caveats: Immune exposure was documented only through CMV serostatus. A later analysis appeared to link common viral pathogens to several of the most significant clusters. The study dropped some indistinguishable V segments, TRBV6-2 and TRBV6-3 among them.

It was with 60 Vbeta and 13 Jbeta primers that the PCR ran. Clones were sequenced by immunoSEQ multiplex PCR, and TCRdb holds only the in-frame ones, with some missing. This sample has over 65,000 clones; approximately 80% occur once, and the top ten carry under 15%. The material sequenced was PBMCs. This TCR came from a human donor in good health. The chain combines TRBV5-4 with TRBJ1-2; the match to TRBD1 covers 9 bases. The CDR3 loop reads CASSRQGVIGYTF. CDR3 nucleotides: TGTGCCAGCAGCCGACAGGGGGTAATTGGCTACACCTTC.